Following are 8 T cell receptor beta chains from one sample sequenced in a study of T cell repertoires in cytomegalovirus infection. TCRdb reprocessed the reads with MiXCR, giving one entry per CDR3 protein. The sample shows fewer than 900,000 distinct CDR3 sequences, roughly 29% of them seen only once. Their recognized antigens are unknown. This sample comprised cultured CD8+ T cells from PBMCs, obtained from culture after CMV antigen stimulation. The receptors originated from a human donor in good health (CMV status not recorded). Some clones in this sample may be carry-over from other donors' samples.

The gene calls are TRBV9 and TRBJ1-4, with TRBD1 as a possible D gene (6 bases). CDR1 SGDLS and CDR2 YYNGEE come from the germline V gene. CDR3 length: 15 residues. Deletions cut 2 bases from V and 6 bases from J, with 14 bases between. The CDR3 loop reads CASSVRIEGDEKLFF. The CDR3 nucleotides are TGTGCCAGCAGCGTTCGGATCGAGGGGGATGAAAAACTGTTTTTT.

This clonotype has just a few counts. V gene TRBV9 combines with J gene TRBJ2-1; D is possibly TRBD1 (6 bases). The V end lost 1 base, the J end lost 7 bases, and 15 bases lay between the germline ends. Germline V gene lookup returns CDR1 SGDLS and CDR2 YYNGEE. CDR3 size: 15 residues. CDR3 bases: TGTGCCAGCAGCGTATCGGGACAATTAGGGAATGAGCAGTTCTTC. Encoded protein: CASSVSGQLGNEQFF.

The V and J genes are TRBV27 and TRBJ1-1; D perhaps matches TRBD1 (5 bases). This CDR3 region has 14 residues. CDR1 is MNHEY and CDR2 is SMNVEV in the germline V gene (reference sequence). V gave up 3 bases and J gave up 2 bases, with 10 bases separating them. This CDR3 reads CASSFPGENTEAFF. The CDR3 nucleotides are TGTGCCAGCAGTTTTCCGGGGGAAAACACTGAAGCTTTCTTT.

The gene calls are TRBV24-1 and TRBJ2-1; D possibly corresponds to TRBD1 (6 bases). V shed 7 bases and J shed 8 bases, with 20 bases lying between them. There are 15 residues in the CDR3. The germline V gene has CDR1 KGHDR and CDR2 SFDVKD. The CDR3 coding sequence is TGTGCCACCAGCCCAGGGGTTAGATTAATCGATGAGCAGTTCTTC. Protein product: CATSPGVRLIDEQFF.

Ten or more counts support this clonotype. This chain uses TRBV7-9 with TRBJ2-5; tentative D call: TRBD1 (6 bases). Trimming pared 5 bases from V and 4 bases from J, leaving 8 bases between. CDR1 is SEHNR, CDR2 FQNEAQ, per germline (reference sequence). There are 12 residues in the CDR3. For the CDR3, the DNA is TGTGCCAGCAGCCCCAGGGGAGAGACCCAGTACTTC. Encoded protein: CASSPRGETQYF.

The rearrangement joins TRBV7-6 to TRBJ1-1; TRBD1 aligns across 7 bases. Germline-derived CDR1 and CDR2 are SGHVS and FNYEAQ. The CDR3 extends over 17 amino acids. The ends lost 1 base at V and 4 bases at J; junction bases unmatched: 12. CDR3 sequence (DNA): TGTGCCAGCAGCTTAGAACCAGGGGGAATAGGGGTCACTGAAGCTTTCTTT. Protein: CASSLEPGGIGVTEAFF.

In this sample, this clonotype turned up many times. CDR3 sequence (DNA): TGTGCCAGCAGCTTATCGCCCTCCTACGAGCAGTACGTC. This codes for CASSLSPSYEQYV. The J gene is TRBJ2-7, the V gene TRBV7-2, with D unresolved. This CDR3 has 13 amino acids. V lost 2 bases, J lost 0 bases, and 5 bases lay in between. Germline CDR1 is SGHTA and CDR2 is FQGNSA.

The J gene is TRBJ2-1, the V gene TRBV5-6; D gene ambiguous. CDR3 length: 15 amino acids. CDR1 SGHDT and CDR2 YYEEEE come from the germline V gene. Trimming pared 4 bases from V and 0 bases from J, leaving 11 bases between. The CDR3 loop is CASSPTLGSYNEQFF. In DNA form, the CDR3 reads TGTGCCAGCAGCCCCACGCTTGGCTCCTACAATGAGCAGTTCTTC. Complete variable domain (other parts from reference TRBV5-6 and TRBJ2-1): DAGVTQSPTHLIKTRGQQVTLRCSPKSGHDTVSWYQQALGQGPQFIFQYYEEEERQRGNFPDRFSGHQFPNYSSELNVNALLLGDSALYLCASSPTLGSYNEQFFGPGTRLTVL.